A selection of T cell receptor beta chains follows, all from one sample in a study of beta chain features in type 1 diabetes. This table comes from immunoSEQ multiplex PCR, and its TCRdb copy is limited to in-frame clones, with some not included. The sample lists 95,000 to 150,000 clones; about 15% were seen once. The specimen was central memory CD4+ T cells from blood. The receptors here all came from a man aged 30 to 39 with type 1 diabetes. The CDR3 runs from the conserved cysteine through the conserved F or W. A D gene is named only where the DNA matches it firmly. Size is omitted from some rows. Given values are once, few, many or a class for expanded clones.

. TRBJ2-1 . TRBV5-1 TGCGCCAGCAGCCCGGACGAGGGAGAGCAGTTCTTC CASSPDEGEQFF
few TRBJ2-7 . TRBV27 TGTGCCAGCCGGACTTTCGACAGACCCTACGAGCAGTACTTC CASRTFDRPYEQYF
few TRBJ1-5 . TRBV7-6 TGTGCCAGCAGCGCAGCGATAGGCAATCAGCCCCAGCATTTT CASSAAIGNQPQHF
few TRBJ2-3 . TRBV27 TGTGCCAGCAGTTTATGGGGGGCCGATACGCAGTATTTT CASSLWGADTQYF
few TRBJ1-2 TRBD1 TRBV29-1 TGCAGCGTTGAAGCAATCGGACAGGGGAATGGCTACACCTTC CSVEAIGQGNGYTF
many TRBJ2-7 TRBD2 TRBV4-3 TGCGCCAGCAGCCGGGATTTTAGCGGGGGAGCCTACGAGCAGTACTTC CASSRDFSGGAYEQYF
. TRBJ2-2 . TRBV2 TGTGCCAGCAGTGGCAGGGTTGCGAACACCGGGGAGCTGTTTTTT CASSGRVANTGELFF
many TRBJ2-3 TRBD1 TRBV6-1 TGTGCCAGCAGTGATCTCCGGGACAGGGGGTATTTT CASSDLRDRGYF
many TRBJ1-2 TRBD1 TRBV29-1 TGCAGCGTTGAGGAGGGGGCTGGTGGCTACACCTTC CSVEEGAGGYTF
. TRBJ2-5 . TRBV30 TGTGCCTGGAGTAGGAGAGGCCTTTCGGGCCAACAGACCCAGTACTTC CAWSRRGLSGQQTQYF
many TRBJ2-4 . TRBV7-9 TGTGCCAGCAGCGCCGCGGCAGGCCGAGAGGGGTACTTC CASSAAAGREGYF
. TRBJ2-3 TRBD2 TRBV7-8 TGTGCCAGCAGCTTAGGGGGACTAGTGGCATATACGCAGTATTTT CASSLGGLVAYTQYF
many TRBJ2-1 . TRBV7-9 TGTGCCAGCAGCCTCGTGGCAAGCTCCTACAATGAGCAGTTCTTC CASSLVASSYNEQFF
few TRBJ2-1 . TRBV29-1 TGCAGCGTTGGTGGCGGGGGCCACAATGAGCAGTTCTTC CSVGGGGHNEQFF
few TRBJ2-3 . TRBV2 TGTGCCAGCAGTGAAGAAAGGCAGGGCACAGATACGCAGTATTTT CASSEERQGTDTQYF
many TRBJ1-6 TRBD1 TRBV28 TGTGCCAGCGGGACAGGGGATTCACCCCTCCACTTT CASGTGDSPLHF
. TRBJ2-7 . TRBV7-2 TGTGCCAGCAGCTTCGGGGGTGCCTACGAGCAGTACTTC CASSFGGAYEQYF
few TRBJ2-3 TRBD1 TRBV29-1 TGCAGCGTTGAAATCCCGGGACAGCTTACTCCAGATACGCAGTATTTT CSVEIPGQLTPDTQYF
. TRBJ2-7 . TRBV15 TGTGCCACCAGCAGAGATCCAAAAGGTTTGGGCTACGAGCAGTACTTC CATSRDPKGLGYEQYF
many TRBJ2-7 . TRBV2 TGTGCCAGCAGTGGGCGGGGCGAGCAGTACTTC CASSGRGEQYF
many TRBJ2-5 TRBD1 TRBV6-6 TGTGCCATCAGTGCAGGGGGCGGGGAGACCCAGTACTTC CAISAGGGETQYF
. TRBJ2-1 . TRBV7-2 TGTGCCAGCACCCCCCGGTACAATGAGCAGTTCTTC CASTPRYNEQFF
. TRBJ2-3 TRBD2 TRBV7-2 TGCGCCAGCAGCCCGGGACTAGCGGGGGCAGATACGCAGTATTTT CASSPGLAGADTQYF
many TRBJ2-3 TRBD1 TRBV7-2 TGTGCCAGCAGCTTGACAGGGGTCTGGACAGATACGCAGTATTTT CASSLTGVWTDTQYF
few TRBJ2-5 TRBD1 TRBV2 TGTGCCAGCCACCGGACAGGGGTGGAGGAGACCCAGTACTTC CASHRTGVEETQYF
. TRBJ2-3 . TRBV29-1 TGCAGCGTTGCTGGCGGGGCCACAGATACGCAGTATTTT CSVAGGATDTQYF
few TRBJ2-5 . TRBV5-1 TGCGCCAGCAGCTTGGAAAAAGAGACCCAGTACTTC CASSLEKETQYF
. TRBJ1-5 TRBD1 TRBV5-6 TGTGCCAGCAGCTCGAGTCGTACAGGGGGACAGCCCCAGCATTTT CASSSSRTGGQPQHF